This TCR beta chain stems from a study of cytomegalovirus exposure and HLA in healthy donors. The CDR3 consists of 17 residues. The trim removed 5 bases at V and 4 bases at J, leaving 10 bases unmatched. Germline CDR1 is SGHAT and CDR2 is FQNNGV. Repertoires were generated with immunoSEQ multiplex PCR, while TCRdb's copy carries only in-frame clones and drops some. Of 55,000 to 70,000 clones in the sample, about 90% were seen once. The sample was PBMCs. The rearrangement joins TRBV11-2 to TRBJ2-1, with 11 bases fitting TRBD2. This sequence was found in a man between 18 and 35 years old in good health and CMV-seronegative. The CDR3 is CASSPDRGTSGYNEQFF. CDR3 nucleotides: TGTGCCAGCAGCCCCGACCGGGGGACTAGCGGTTACAATGAGCAGTTCTTC.